A single sample is the source of the 6 T cell receptor beta chains below, sequenced in a study of cytotoxic CD8 clonotypes in ibrutinib-treated CLL. Only in-frame clones appear in the TCRdb table, and some are missing; sequencing was by immunoSEQ multiplex PCR. Here the sample spans tens of thousands of clones, roughly 49% being singletons. The source material was PBMCs, sampled before ibrutinib treatment. Every receptor here comes from a human donor with chronic lymphocytic leukemia.

This clone showed up just once. The rearrangement links TRBV20-1 to TRBJ2-1; no clear D gene. CDR1 and CDR2 from the germline V gene are DFQATT and SNEGSKA (reference sequence). Trimming removed 2 bases at V and 6 bases at J, with 5 bases between. The CDR3 consists of 11 residues. The CDR3 bases are TGCAGTGCTAGAAAAGTCAATGAGCAGTTCTTC. It specifies CSARKVNEQFF.

V is TRBV28 and J is TRBJ1-5; maybe TRBD1 (5 bases). Germline-derived CDR1 and CDR2 are MDHEN and SYDVKM. V was pared by 6 bases and J by 0 bases, with 18 bases between. This CDR3 has 17 residues. In DNA, the CDR3 is TGTGCCAGCAGACCCGTAATGGGGACCTATAGCAATCAGCCCCAGCATTTT. Translating it yields CASRPVMGTYSNQPQHF.

The chain carries TRBV18 and TRBJ2-1, with D possibly TRBD1 on 6 matching bases. From germline, CDR1 is KGHSH and CDR2 LQKENI. V lost 2 bases and J lost 8, with 13 bases in between. The length of the CDR3 is 14 residues. CDR3 region: CASSPETGIDEQFF. The CDR3 nucleotides read TGTGCCAGCTCACCAGAGACAGGTATCGATGAGCAGTTCTTC. The full variable domain, rest sourced from reference TRBV18 and TRBJ2-1, is NAGVMQNPRHLVRRRGQEARLRCSPMKGHSHVYWYRQLPEEGLKFMVYLQKENIIDESGMPKERFSAEFPKEGPSILRIQQVVRGDSAAYFCASSPETGIDEQFFGPGTRLTVL.

This clone has just a few counts. The chain links TRBV6-4 to TRBJ2-3; unclear D gene. Trimming removed 2 bases from V and 6 bases from J, with 12 bases in between. The germline gives CDR1 MRHNA, CDR2 SNTAGT. CDR3 length: 14 amino acids. CDR3 protein: CASSDHAGEDTQYF. CDR3 coding DNA: TGTGCCAGCAGTGACCACGCCGGTGAGGATACGCAGTATTTT.

The J gene is TRBJ1-2, the V gene TRBV4-1; D may be TRBD1 (6 bases). Deletions cut 0 bases from V and 3 bases from J, with 11 bases between. The CDR3 consists of 15 residues. The germline V gene has CDR1 MGHRA and CDR2 YSYEKL. The DNA of the CDR3 is TGCGCCAGCAGCCAAGATCCGGCAGGGGACTATGGCTACACCTTC. Its translation is CASSQDPAGDYGYTF.

The V call is TRBV7-3, the J call TRBJ1-1; TRBD1 aligns across 11 bases. The CDR3 covers 15 residues. Unmatched junction bases numbered 8, after V lost 5 bases and J lost 6 bases. Germline V gene sequence: CDR1 SGHTA, CDR2 FQGTGA. In DNA form, the CDR3 reads TGTGCCAGCAGCCCAATCCCGGGACAGGGGGCTGAAGCTTTCTTT. Its translation: CASSPIPGQGAEAFF.